These 14 T cell receptor beta chains came from one sample sequenced in a study of T cell repertoires in cytomegalovirus infection. Using its own MiXCR run on the reads, TCRdb lists one record per CDR3 protein. This table holds about 900,000 distinct CDR3 sequences, around 31% found once. Which antigens these TCRs recognize remains unknown. Sequencing was performed on cultured CD8+ T cells from PBMCs, taken from culture after CMV antigen stimulation. The origin of the receptors is a human donor in good health (CMV status not recorded). Some clones in this sample may be carry-over from other donors' samples.

This clonotype was observed a handful of times. The genes are TRBV27 and TRBJ2-1; possibly TRBD1 for D (6 bases). Germline-derived CDR1 and CDR2 are MNHEY and SMNVEV (reference sequence). The ends were cut back, 2 bases at V and 12 bases at J, with 8 bases in the middle. This CDR3 contains 11 residues. Here the CDR3 reads CASSLGGLQFF. CDR3 in DNA: TGTGCCAGCAGTTTAGGGGGCTTGCAGTTCTTC.

This clonotype appeared a few times. The chain links TRBV10-3 to TRBJ2-1; D remains unclear. This CDR3 region has 15 residues. Germline V gene data show CDR1 as ENHRY and CDR2 as SYGVKD. Trimming shortened V by 6 bases and J by 4 bases, and 16 bases separated the two germline ends. The CDR3 reads CAISPDHPQYNEQFF. The CDR3 coding sequence is TGTGCCATCAGCCCGGACCACCCCCAGTACAATGAGCAGTTCTTC.

With regard to this clonotype: A much larger clone sits a single nucleotide away, making a read error possible. V usage is TRBV12-3 or TRBV12-4 and J usage is TRBJ2-1; D is perhaps TRBD1 (6 bases). CDR3 length: 13 amino acids. CDR3 loop: CANSLDTGNWQFF. The CDR3 DNA reads TGTGCCAACAGTTTAGACACAGGGAATTGGCAGTTCTTC.

This sequence joins TRBV19 and TRBJ1-1, with D tentatively TRBD1 (5 bases). CDR1 is LNHDA, CDR2 SQIVND, per germline (reference sequence). The CDR3 covers 18 residues. V was shortened by 5 bases and J by 2 bases, with 24 bases between the two germline ends. The CDR3 sequence: CASSSLWQRQGVNTEAFF. The CDR3 DNA reads TGTGCCAGTAGTTCCCTCTGGCAGCGGCAAGGGGTCAACACTGAAGCTTTCTTT.

This clonotype has more than one count but fewer than ten. This chain connects TRBV12-3 or TRBV12-4 to TRBJ2-1, with 9 bases fitting TRBD2. V lost 6 bases, J lost 8 bases, and 8 bases stayed unmatched. The CDR3 covers 14 residues. The CDR3 is CASRPLAGRDEQFF. CDR3 DNA: TGTGCCAGCAGACCACTAGCGGGCAGGGATGAGCAGTTCTTC.

This chain joins TRBV7-9 and TRBJ2-2, with D possibly matching TRBD2 (6 bases). The CDR3 runs 14 residues. From germline, CDR1 is SEHNR and CDR2 FQNEAQ (reference sequence). Trimming pared 5 bases from V and 4 bases from J, leaving 11 bases between. As DNA, the CDR3 is TGTGCCAGCAGCCCCGGAGGGTTCACCGGGGAGCTGTTTTTT. It translates to CASSPGGFTGELFF.

This clonotype was observed a handful of times. The chain is built from TRBV6-5 and TRBJ1-4; tentative D call: TRBD1 (6 bases). The V gene's germline CDR1 is MNHEY and CDR2 SVGAGI. Trimming removed 6 bases at V and 10 bases at J, with 12 bases between. The CDR3 runs to 12 residues. In DNA form, the CDR3 reads TGTGCCAGCAGCCCCGGACAGCGAAAACTGTTTTTT. Its protein is CASSPGQRKLFF.

This chain connects TRBV7-9 to TRBJ2-5; tentatively, D is TRBD2 (6 bases). V lost 5 bases, J lost 1 base, and 17 bases lay in between. The CDR3 is 16 residues long. From germline, CDR1 is SEHNR and CDR2 FQNEAQ (reference sequence). The CDR3 DNA is TGTGCCAGCAGCCCCGAGGGCCGGGGAGGCCAAGAGACCCAGTACTTC. Translated: CASSPEGRGGQETQYF.

The V gene is TRBV6-2 or TRBV6-3, the J gene TRBJ1-5; the D gene is possibly TRBD1 (5 bases). CDR1 and CDR2 from the germline V gene are MNHEY and SVGEGT. V lost 0 bases, J lost 3 bases, and 12 bases lay in between. This CDR3 is 16 amino acids long. The CDR3 DNA reads TGTGCCAGCAGTTACTCGGGGCAGGGCTTCAATCAGCCCCAGCATTTT. Residues: CASSYSGQGFNQPQHF.

The rearrangement joins TRBV7-9 to TRBJ2-1; D might be TRBD2 (5 bases). The CDR3 is 16 residues long. Germline assignment: CDR1 SEHNR and CDR2 FQNEAQ (reference sequence). Trimming cost V 5 bases and J 13 bases, with 27 bases left between them. The CDR3: CASSRPEEWSTAHQFF. CDR3 coding DNA: TGTGCCAGCAGCCGTCCGGAGGAATGGAGTACAGCGCATCAGTTCTTC.

The rearrangement links TRBV7-9 to TRBJ2-7; TRBD1 or TRBD2 may be the D gene (5 bases each). CDR1 is SEHNR and CDR2 is FQNEAQ in the germline V gene (reference sequence). The ends were cut back, 1 base at V and 6 bases at J, with 7 bases in the middle. This CDR3 has 12 residues. CDR3 sequence (DNA): TGTGCCAGCAGCTTAGTGGGACCCGAGCAGTACGTC. This encodes CASSLVGPEQYV.

In this sample, this clonotype turned up many times. V and J are TRBV9 and TRBJ2-1, with 9 bases identical to TRBD1. The CDR3 runs 17 residues. Trimming cost V 3 bases and J 5 bases; bases outside gene matches: 12. CDR1 and CDR2 (germline): SGDLS, YYNGEE. The CDR3 loop reads CASSANRGRSDDNEQFF. The CDR3 DNA reads TGTGCCAGCAGCGCAAACAGGGGGCGGTCAGATGACAATGAGCAGTTCTTC.

This clonotype occurred many times. The chain links TRBV7-6 to TRBJ2-7, with a possible D match to TRBD1 (6 bases). The CDR3 is 16 amino acids. The germline V gene has CDR1 SGHVS and CDR2 FNYEAQ. V was trimmed by 5 bases and J by 0 bases, leaving 17 bases between them. The CDR3 loop reads CASSPRTGTFSYEQYF. The DNA for the CDR3 is TGTGCCAGCAGCCCCAGGACCGGGACATTCTCCTACGAGCAGTACTTC.

This clonotype was found once. The gene calls are TRBV6-1 and TRBJ1-1; 10 nucleotides match TRBD1. CDR3 length: 15 amino acids. V trimming: 5 bases; J trimming: 5 bases; junction bases outside the gene matches: 8. Germline CDR1 and CDR2: MNHNS and SASEGT. CDR3 sequence: CASSIAPGQGTEAFF. The DNA for the CDR3 is TGTGCCAGCAGTATTGCTCCGGGACAGGGGACTGAAGCTTTCTTT.